This T cell receptor beta chain derives from a study of vaccination and CD4 T cells after COVID-19. Study in general: Two Hispanic individuals were among six male and four female convalescent patients. Every culture used as a control got a CEFX pool, an HIV-1 Nef pool, or no peptide.

This clonotype is a singleton in its sample. The antigen is undetermined. The study sequenced cultured CD4+ T cell DNA using the Oncomine TCR Beta short-read assay. TCRdb ran MiXCR on the PCR reads and lists one entry per CDR3 protein. The profile shows about 19,000 distinct CDR3 sequences, around 48% of them singletons. Treatment specified: approximately nine-day PBMC culture with coronavirus spike peptide pools or control peptides (ViraFEST assay). V dropped 0 bases and J dropped 1 base, with 6 bases sitting between them. There are 14 residues in the CDR3. Germline V gives CDR1 SGHTA, CDR2 FQGTGA. Study results and caveats: No early post-infection timepoints were studied, and convalescent patients studied were relatively few.

This sequence was found in a human donor who had recovered from COVID-19. Sequenced here: CD4+ T cells from blood, cultured in vitro, sampled after SARS-CoV-2 vaccination. The J gene is TRBJ1-1, the V gene TRBV7-3; tentative D call: TRBD1 (5 bases). CDR3 in DNA: TGTGCCAGCAGCTTAACGGGGCGGAACACTGAAGCTTTCTTT. Protein product: CASSLTGRNTEAFF.